This T cell receptor (beta chain) was sequenced during a study of T cells in tuberculosis. Study results and limitations: Active tuberculosis cases were adults; controls were adolescents. GEM motif frequencies gave 60% to 70% accuracy; the GMM repertoire gave roughly 90%.

Stated time point: new active TB diagnosis, blood taken before or within 7 days of starting treatment. V lost 1 base and J lost 5; bases outside the gene matches: 10. The CDR3 spans 18 residues. The germline V gene encodes CDR1 SGDLS and CDR2 YYNGEE. Notes on this clone: The antigen is unknown.

TCRdb's copy holds only in-frame clones and misses some; the assay was immunoSEQ multiplex PCR. The sample yields roughly 35,000 clones, about 91% seen once. This sequence originates from an adult with tuberculosis. Some clones in this sample may be carry-over from other donors' samples. This chain joins TRBV9 and TRBJ2-1; the match to TRBD2 covers 12 bases. The starting material was PBMCs, obtained at tuberculosis diagnosis. The CDR3: CASSVPWDSSGGDNEQFF. The CDR3 nucleotides are TGTGCCAGCAGCGTACCCTGGGATTCTAGCGGGGGGGACAATGAGCAGTTCTTC.